These 29 T cell receptor beta chains came from one sample sequenced in a study of CD8 T cells in Susac syndrome. Random hexamers were used to reverse transcribe an amount of about 0.45 to 1 ug RNA. One entry per CDR3 protein results from TCRdb running MiXCR on the immunoSEQ multiplex PCR reads. This repertoire shows 180,000 or so distinct CDR3 sequences, around 95% found once; its top ten account for less than 0.11%. Sequencing was performed on CD4+ T cells from PBMCs. The receptors derive from a human donor in good health.

The rearrangement uses TRBV3-1 and TRBJ1-5, with D possibly being TRBD1 (5 bases). Germline V gene sequence: CDR1 LGHDT, CDR2 YNNKEL (reference sequence). V lost 3 bases and J 4 bases, leaving 7 bases between the germline ends. The CDR3 loop spans 13 amino acids. The chain's CDR3 is CASSQGPNQPQHF. The CDR3 DNA reads as TGTGCCAGCAGCCAGGGACCTAATCAGCCCCAGCATTTT.

This clonotype was seen only a few times. The gene calls are TRBV7-9 and TRBJ2-5; D gene uncertain. V shed 3 bases and J shed 5 bases, with 7 bases lying between them. The germline gives CDR1 SEHNR, CDR2 FQNEAQ (reference sequence). This CDR3 contains 12 residues. CDR3 region: CASSFGAETQYF. The CDR3 DNA sequence: TGTGCCAGCAGCTTCGGTGCGGAGACCCAGTACTTC.

The chain combines TRBV5-1 with TRBJ2-1; TRBD1 matches 7 bases. V trimming: 5 bases; J trimming: 5 bases; junction bases outside the gene matches: 7. CDR1 SGHRS and CDR2 YFSETQ come from the germline V gene. The CDR3 is made up of 14 amino acids. The CDR3 bases are TGCGCCAGCAGTCCGGGACAGCCAAACAATGAGCAGTTCTTC. Translating gives CASSPGQPNNEQFF.

This chain connects TRBV5-4 to TRBJ2-3; the D call may be TRBD1 or TRBD2 (5 bases each). This CDR3 region has 12 residues. The germline V gene has CDR1 SGHNT and CDR2 YYREEE (reference sequence). V lost 0 bases to trimming and J lost 7 bases, with 6 bases between them. In nucleotides, the CDR3 is TGTGCCAGCAGCTTGGGGGGGAATACGCAGTATTTT. This gives the protein CASSLGGNTQYF.

This rearrangement joins TRBV7-9 to TRBJ1-5, with 10 bases identical to TRBD1. V lost 5 bases, J lost 5 bases, and 12 bases stayed unmatched. The CDR3 has 17 amino acids. The germline V gene encodes CDR1 SEHNR and CDR2 FQNEAQ (reference sequence). DNA for the CDR3: TGTGCCAGCAGCCGGACAGGGGGTGCCGTACGGGATCAGCCCCAGCATTTT. Its translation is CASSRTGGAVRDQPQHF.

The rearrangement uses TRBV7-2 and TRBJ2-1; possibly TRBD1 or TRBD2 for D (6 bases each). The V end was cut by 1 base, the J end by 2 bases, with 12 bases between. CDR3 length equals 16 residues. Germline values: CDR1 SGHTA, CDR2 FQGNSA. CDR3 coding DNA: TGTGCCAGCAGCTTAGAGCCGGGGGACACCTACAATGAGCAGTTCTTC. This gives the protein CASSLEPGDTYNEQFF.

The chain recombines TRBV20-1 with TRBJ2-5; a possible D gene is TRBD2 (6 bases). V dropped 5 bases and J dropped 2 bases, with 12 bases sitting between them. The CDR3 totals 13 residues. Germline V gives CDR1 DFQATT, CDR2 SNEGSKA (reference sequence). CDR3 protein: CSARPGGQETQYF. The CDR3, as DNA: TGCAGTGCTCGACCCGGGGGTCAAGAGACCCAGTACTTC.

The chain employs TRBV30 and TRBJ2-5; TRBD2 might be the D (5 bases). Germline V gives CDR1 GTSNPN, CDR2 SVGIG (reference sequence). This CDR3 spans 12 amino acids. The germline V and J ends were trimmed by 5 bases and 9 bases, with 16 bases remaining between them. The CDR3 DNA reads TGTGCCTGGGCACTAGTTGTCGGGTCCCAGTACTTC. Amino acids: CAWALVVGSQYF.

The chain uses TRBV5-1 and TRBJ2-7; D could derive from TRBD1 or TRBD2 (6 bases each). The germline V gene has CDR1 SGHRS and CDR2 YFSETQ. This CDR3 is built from 14 residues. Between the trimmed V and J ends, which lost 3 bases and 6 bases, there was a span of 16 bases. CDR3 bases: TGCGCCAGCAGCTCAGTAGGGGGGTTTACCGAGCAGTACTTC. Amino acids: CASSSVGGFTEQYF. The full variable domain, completed using reference TRBV5-1 and TRBJ2-7, is KAGVTQTPRYLIKTRGQQVTLSCSPISGHRSVSWYQQTPGQGLQFLFEYFSETQRNKGNFPGRFSGRQFSNSRSEMNVSTLELGDSALYLCASSSVGGFTEQYFGPGTRLTVT.

This clonotype was seen only once. V is TRBV6-2 or TRBV6-3 and J is TRBJ2-7, with 7 positions matching TRBD2. The germline CDR1 and CDR2 sequences are MNHEY and SVGEGT. V was pared by 5 bases and J by 2 bases, with 12 bases of the junction left unmatched. The CDR3 has 16 residues. CDR3 DNA sequence: TGTGCCAGCAGTGATCCGGGAGGCAGTTCGACCTACGAGCAGTACGTC. Amino acid sequence: CASSDPGGSSTYEQYV.

This clonotype was found once. This rearrangement joins TRBV3-1 to TRBJ1-2; D remains unclear. Germline CDR1 reads LGHDT; CDR2 reads YNNKEL (reference sequence). V lost 2 bases, J lost 9 bases, and 10 bases lay in between. The CDR3 runs 12 residues. The CDR3 DNA sequence: TGTGCCAGCAGCCAATCCGAGTCTAGCTACACCTTC. Translating it yields CASSQSESSYTF.

The V gene is TRBV12-3 or TRBV12-4, the J gene TRBJ2-5; 7 bases agree with TRBD1. CDR3 length equals 14 residues. The J segment lost 2 bases and the V segment lost 4 bases, leaving 4 bases of the junction unmatched. CDR3 DNA sequence: TGTGCCAGCAGTTCATGGGGACAGCAAGAGACCCAGTACTTC. Translating it yields CASSSWGQQETQYF.

J is TRBJ2-7 and V is TRBV7-9, with a weak D call TRBD2 (6 bases). V lost 1 base and J 1 base, leaving 11 bases between the germline ends. This CDR3 spans 15 amino acids. CDR1 and CDR2 from the germline V gene are SEHNR and FQNEAQ (reference sequence). CDR3 nucleotides: TGTGCCAGCAGCTTAGTCGGTGCGGGGTCCTACGAGCAGTACGTC. It is translated as CASSLVGAGSYEQYV.

This chain uses TRBV13 with TRBJ2-3; D unresolved. Germline values: CDR1 PRHDT, CDR2 FYEKMQ (reference sequence). V lost 3 bases and J lost 0, with 10 bases in between. CDR3 length: 15 residues. The CDR3 sequence: CASSFGVASTDTQYF. For the CDR3, the DNA is TGTGCCAGCAGCTTTGGCGTTGCTAGCACAGATACGCAGTATTTT.

The genes are TRBV20-1 and TRBJ2-5; TRBD2 aligns across 11 bases. The CDR3 is 14 amino acids. The germline CDR1 and CDR2 sequences are DFQATT and SNEGSKA (reference sequence). V gave up 1 base and J gave up 2 bases; unmatched junction bases: 0. The CDR3 is CSARVAGGQETQYF. The CDR3 nucleotides are TGCAGTGCTAGAGTAGCGGGAGGGCAAGAGACCCAGTACTTC.

The CDR3 coding sequence is TGTGCCAGCAGCGCCCGGGGGCTAGCGGGGGATCAGTTCTTC. This gives the protein CASSARGLAGDQFF. The genes are TRBV9 and TRBJ2-1, with 10 bases that match TRBD2. The CDR3 sequence is 14 residues long. The V gene end was trimmed by 3 bases and the J gene end by 13 bases; junction bases not matched to a gene: 10. Germline CDR1 is SGDLS and CDR2 is YYNGEE.

This chain uses TRBV5-1 with TRBJ2-5; a possible D gene is TRBD1 (6 bases). With 2 bases removed from V and 2 bases from J, the gap between germline ends came to 13 bases. The CDR3 is made up of 15 amino acids. CDR1 is SGHRS, CDR2 YFSETQ, per germline. The CDR3 nucleotides are TGCGCCAGCAGCTTAATGACAGGAGATCAAGAGACCCAGTACTTC. Its translation: CASSLMTGDQETQYF.

The chain combines TRBV27 with TRBJ2-7; D is undetermined. From germline, CDR1 is MNHEY and CDR2 SMNVEV (reference sequence). CDR3 length: 12 amino acids. Trimming left V 4 bases short and J 0 bases short, with 4 bases between. In DNA, the CDR3 is TGTGCCAGCAGTTCAGTCTCCTACGAGCAGTACTTC. Amino acids: CASSSVSYEQYF.

For the CDR3, the DNA is TGCAGCGTCTCCGGAGGGGGACAGTTCAATGAGCAGTTCTTC. It is translated as CSVSGGGQFNEQFF. The J gene is TRBJ2-1, the V gene TRBV29-1; D might be TRBD1 (7 bases). Germline V gene sequence: CDR1 SQVTM, CDR2 ANQGSEA. The CDR3 has 14 amino acids. With 6 bases removed from V and 6 bases from J, the gap between germline ends came to 18 bases.

The chain recombines TRBV9 with TRBJ2-3; 14 bases are a match to TRBD2. The CDR3 has 19 residues. V lost 4 bases and J lost 5; bases outside the gene matches: 15. Germline CDR1 and CDR2: SGDLS and YYNGEE. The CDR3 nucleotides are TGTGCCAGCAGCCCCCCCCTGGGGGGACTAGCGGGGGAGGTAGATACGCAGTATTTT. Protein: CASSPPLGGLAGEVDTQYF.

The rearrangement links TRBV28 to TRBJ1-3; perhaps TRBD1 as D (5 bases). Germline lookup yields CDR1 MDHEN and CDR2 SYDVKM. Trimming removed 7 bases from V and 8 bases from J, with 15 bases in between. The CDR3 extends over 13 amino acids. CDR3 loop: CASTKSGPDTIYF. The DNA of the CDR3 is TGTGCCAGCACTAAATCGGGGCCGGACACCATATATTTT.

CDR3 coding DNA: TGTGCCATCCAGCAGACTGGAGCCAACACTGAAGCTTTCTTT. Translated, it gives CAIQQTGANTEAFF. The chain is built from TRBV19 and TRBJ1-1; D ambiguous. Germline lookup yields CDR1 LNHDA and CDR2 SQIVND (reference sequence). Trimming took off 10 bases at V and 2 bases at J, with 17 bases between the two ends. The CDR3 is 14 residues long.

This clonotype is a singleton in its sample. The chain joins TRBV5-6 to TRBJ2-7; tentatively, D is TRBD2 (5 bases). V was cut by 5 bases and J by 4 bases, with 7 bases left in between. This CDR3 has 11 amino acids. Germline V gene lookup returns CDR1 SGHDT and CDR2 YYEEEE. CDR3 DNA sequence: TGTGCCAGCAGTTGGAGGTACGAGCAGTACGTC. Its translation: CASSWRYEQYV.

The chain employs TRBV3-1 and TRBJ1-6; maybe TRBD1 (5 bases). The CDR3 consists of 16 residues. Germline V lookup: CDR1 LGHDT, CDR2 YNNKEL (reference sequence). V was pared by 1 base and J by 10 bases, with 17 bases between. CDR3 protein: CASSQGYTGEGSPLHF. CDR3 nucleotides: TGTGCCAGCAGCCAAGGGTACACAGGCGAAGGATCACCCCTCCACTTT.

This clonotype was counted once. The chain has TRBV29-1 and TRBJ2-1; D is perhaps TRBD1 or TRBD2 (5 bases each). The CDR3 has 14 residues. Germline V CDR1 and CDR2: SQVTM, ANQGSEA. The ends were cut back, 3 bases at V and 0 bases at J, with 9 bases in the middle. The CDR3 region is CSVDSGSSYNEQFF. For the CDR3, the DNA is TGCAGCGTTGATTCAGGGAGCTCCTACAATGAGCAGTTCTTC.

V usage is TRBV7-9 and J usage is TRBJ2-7; D gene uncertain. The CDR3 contains 13 residues. CDR1 is SEHNR and CDR2 is FQNEAQ in the germline V gene (reference sequence). V was clipped by 2 bases and J by 3 bases, with 8 bases between them. This chain's CDR3 is CASSLNSRYEQYV. The CDR3 DNA follows: TGTGCCAGCAGCTTAAATTCGCGCTACGAGCAGTACGTC.

This clonotype was picked up one time. The chain's CDR3 is CAIRWGQGYNEQFF. CDR3 sequence (DNA): TGTGCCATCAGGTGGGGACAGGGGTACAATGAGCAGTTCTTC. V is TRBV10-3 and J is TRBJ2-1; 10 bases agree with TRBD1. This CDR3 contains 14 residues. Unmatched junction bases numbered 3, after V lost 6 bases and J lost 4 bases. Germline V gene sequence: CDR1 ENHRY, CDR2 SYGVKD.

The rearrangement uses TRBV1 and TRBJ1-1. TRBV1 is a pseudogene segment. The CDR3 spans 16 residues. This CDR3 reads CTSSQGTVIMNTEAFF. Here the CDR3 DNA reads TGCACCAGCAGCCAAGGCACGGTGATCATGAACACTGAAGCTTTCTTT.

This clonotype was observed once. The V gene is TRBV20-1, the J gene TRBJ2-3, with D maybe TRBD1 (5 bases). There are 11 residues in the CDR3. V was cut by 6 bases and J by 5 bases, with 9 bases left in between. Germline V gene sequence: CDR1 DFQATT, CDR2 SNEGSKA (reference sequence). CDR3 in DNA: TGCAGTGCGCACCAGGGAGATACGCAGTATTTT. It is translated as CSAHQGDTQYF.